The 18 T cell receptor beta chains below come from one sample, sequenced in a study of vaccination and CD4 T cells after COVID-19. This sample's treatment: 10-day PBMC culture with coronavirus spike peptide pools or control peptides (ViraFEST assay). The antigens these receptors bind are not known. Cultured CD4+ T cell DNA underwent sequencing with the Oncomine TCR Beta short-read assay. One entry per CDR3 protein results from TCRdb running MiXCR on the PCR reads. The sample lists several thousand distinct CDR3 sequences, about 65% occurring once. The material sequenced was CD4+ T cells from blood, cultured in vitro. The receptors here all came from a human donor who had recovered from COVID-19.

The V gene is TRBV6-2 or TRBV6-3, the J gene TRBJ1-2, with D possibly being TRBD1 (5 bases). The CDR3 spans 18 residues. Trimming pared 0 bases from V and 4 bases from J, leaving 21 bases between. In germline, CDR1 is MNHEY, CDR2 SVGEGT. The CDR3, as DNA: TGTGCCAGCAGTTACTCGAGGACACGGCAGGATGAGGTCTATGGCTACACCTTC. It yields the protein CASSYSRTRQDEVYGYTF.

This clonotype was seen a few times. J is TRBJ1-5 and V is TRBV20-1, with D perhaps matching TRBD1 (6 bases). Germline V gives CDR1 DFQATT, CDR2 SNEGSKA (reference sequence). The CDR3 is 12 amino acids. The ends were cut back, 5 bases at V and 7 bases at J, with 12 bases in the middle. The CDR3 loop reads CSAAYRDQPQHF. CDR3 in DNA: TGCAGTGCTGCCTACAGGGACCAGCCCCAGCATTTT.

V and J are TRBV12-3 or TRBV12-4 and TRBJ2-1, with unresolved D. The CDR3 covers 15 residues. Deletions cut 5 bases from V and 7 bases from J, with 18 bases between. The CDR3 is CASSRHNLIENEQFF. The CDR3 DNA follows: TGTGCCAGCAGTAGACATAATTTGATCGAGAATGAGCAGTTCTTC.

J is TRBJ2-7 and V is TRBV20-1; 15 bases map to TRBD2. The germline gives CDR1 DFQATT, CDR2 SNEGSKA (reference sequence). V trimming: 6 bases; J trimming: 6 bases; junction bases outside the gene matches: 6. The CDR3 length is 14 residues. The CDR3 region is CSAIGLAGGGEQYF. Written as DNA, the CDR3 is TGCAGTGCGATCGGACTAGCGGGAGGGGGCGAGCAGTACTTC.

This rearrangement joins TRBV7-9 to TRBJ1-2; 8 bases fit TRBD1. The CDR3 consists of 18 residues. CDR1 is SEHNR, CDR2 FQNEAQ, per germline (reference sequence). Losses at the gene ends were 1 base for V and 4 bases for J; bases not matched to a gene: 14. This CDR3 is CASSLDPGGGKSSYGYTF. The DNA for the CDR3 is TGTGCCAGCAGCTTAGATCCAGGGGGCGGGAAGAGTTCCTATGGCTACACCTTC.

CDR3 region: CATSRDWSASGNTGELFF. In DNA form, the CDR3 reads TGTGCCACCAGCAGAGATTGGTCGGCTAGCGGGAACACCGGGGAGCTGTTTTTT. This chain joins TRBV15 and TRBJ2-2; 7 nucleotides line up with TRBD2. V lost 0 bases and J lost 1; bases outside the gene matches: 8. Germline V gene data show CDR1 as LNHNV and CDR2 as YYDKDF (reference sequence). The CDR3 spans 18 residues.

As concerns this clonotype: One end of the junction is discordant with germline, which a read error may explain. The chain combines TRBV20-1 with TRBJ2-1, with TRBD2 identical over 12 bases. CDR3 length: 17 amino acids. The germline V gene encodes CDR1 DFQATT and CDR2 SNEGSKA (reference sequence). DNA of the CDR3: TGCAGTGCCAGAGTTCCTAGCGGGAGGGCCAACTACAATGAGCAGTTCTTC. Encoded protein: CSARVPSGRANYNEQFF.

The genes are TRBV6-1 and TRBJ2-1; 7 bases map to TRBD2. V shed 6 bases and J 2 bases; nucleotides not matched to a gene: 22. The CDR3 loop spans 20 amino acids. The germline V gene encodes CDR1 MNHNS and CDR2 SASEGT. CDR3 region: CASSLTSGLVPPLAYNEQFF. The CDR3 nucleotides read TGTGCCAGCAGCCTAACCTCTGGACTAGTCCCGCCCCTGGCCTACAATGAGCAGTTCTTC.

The chain is built from TRBV4-2 and TRBJ2-5; D may be TRBD2 (5 bases). V was clipped by 1 base and J by 5 bases, with 11 bases between them. The CDR3 covers 14 residues. Germline CDR1 reads LGHNA; CDR2 reads YNFKEQ. The chain's CDR3 is CASSQGASRETQYF. CDR3 bases: TGTGCCAGCAGCCAAGGAGCTAGCAGGGAGACCCAGTACTTC.

The V and J genes are TRBV5-4 and TRBJ2-3, with D possibly TRBD2 on 6 matching bases. Germline CDR1 reads SGHNT; CDR2 reads YYREEE (reference sequence). V lost 2 bases and J 4 bases, leaving 14 bases between the germline ends. This CDR3 is built from 15 residues. CDR3 DNA sequence: TGTGCCAGCAGCTTCTCTTTAGGAGGGGCAGATACGCAGTATTTT. This translates into CASSFSLGGADTQYF.

The chain recombines TRBV27 with TRBJ2-7; weak D call: TRBD2 (5 bases). With 5 bases removed from V and 7 bases from J, the gap between germline ends came to 15 bases. Germline CDR1 MNHEY, CDR2 SMNVEV (reference sequence). The CDR3 sequence is 13 residues long. Here the CDR3 reads CASSPWEKPEQYF. For the CDR3, the DNA is TGTGCCAGCAGTCCATGGGAGAAGCCTGAGCAGTACTTC.

The V and J genes are TRBV28 and TRBJ2-7; D gene uncertain. V lost 2 bases to trimming and J lost 7 bases, with 12 bases between them. Germline loops: CDR1 MDHEN, CDR2 SYDVKM. The CDR3 runs 13 residues. CDR3 nucleotides: TGTGCCAGCAGTTTACAGCCTAAAAGGGAGCAGTACTTC. Translated, it gives CASSLQPKREQYF.

V and J are TRBV27 and TRBJ1-6; D possibly corresponds to TRBD1 (5 bases). Germline lookup yields CDR1 MNHEY and CDR2 SMNVEV (reference sequence). The CDR3 is made up of 16 amino acids. The V gene lost 4 bases and the J gene lost 0 bases, with 10 bases spanning the gap. The CDR3 protein is CASSSRGSSYNSPLHF. DNA for the CDR3: TGTGCCAGCAGTTCAAGGGGTAGCTCCTATAATTCACCCCTCCACTTT.

CDR3 protein: CSAKIPSGVNTEAFF. CDR3 nucleotides: TGCAGTGCTAAAATCCCATCGGGGGTGAACACTGAAGCTTTCTTT. The chain joins TRBV20-1 to TRBJ1-1, with D perhaps matching TRBD1 (5 bases). CDR3 length equals 15 residues. Trimming left V 4 bases short and J 0 bases short, with 15 bases between. In germline, CDR1 is DFQATT, CDR2 SNEGSKA (reference sequence).

In its sample, this clonotype ranks as large (0.1 to 1%). J is TRBJ1-6 and V is TRBV7-9, with D unclear. V shed 5 bases and J shed 7 bases, with 9 bases lying between them. CDR3 size: 13 residues. Germline V gene data show CDR1 as SEHNR and CDR2 as FQNEAQ (reference sequence). The DNA of the CDR3 is TGTGCCAGCAGCCTCAAGGAGAATTCACCCCTCCACTTT. It yields the protein CASSLKENSPLHF.

This clonotype was observed once. CDR3 nucleotides: TGTGCCAGCAGCTTCGTCCAGCCCTTCTCCTACGAGCAGTACTTC. Translating gives CASSFVQPFSYEQYF. The gene calls are TRBV7-9 and TRBJ2-7; no clear D. The CDR3 loop spans 15 amino acids. The germline V gene has CDR1 SEHNR and CDR2 FQNEAQ (reference sequence). V dropped 3 bases and J dropped 0 bases, with 12 bases sitting between them. The complete variable domain, with remaining parts taken from reference TRBV7-9 and TRBJ2-7, reads DTGVSQNPRHKITKRGQNVTFRCDPISEHNRLYWYRQTLGQGPEFLTYFQNEAQLEKSRLLSDRFSAERPKGSFSTLEIQRTEQGDSAMYLCASSFVQPFSYEQYFGPGTRLTVT.

V and J are TRBV6-1 and TRBJ2-3; D not certain. Germline V CDR1 and CDR2: MNHNS, SASEGT. The germline V and J ends were trimmed by 7 bases and 8 bases, with 13 bases remaining between them. The CDR3 totals 12 residues. CDR3 sequence: CASKSYSGTQYF. As DNA, the CDR3 is TGTGCCAGCAAATCATATTCGGGTACGCAGTATTTT.

The chain joins TRBV11-3 to TRBJ1-2, with 10 bases fitting TRBD1. Germline lookup yields CDR1 SGHNT and CDR2 YENEEA. The length of the CDR3 is 17 residues. The J segment lost 0 bases and the V segment lost 4 bases, leaving 8 bases of the junction unmatched. CDR3 DNA sequence: TGTGCCAGCAGCTCGGCCGGGACAGGGGCTCCTAACTATGGCTACACCTTC. Encoded protein: CASSSAGTGAPNYGYTF.